Below, 19 T cell receptor beta chains from the same sample are listed, as sequenced in a study of blood T cell repertoires in COVID-19 (TCRdb year 2020). Libraries were built with the immunoSEQ multiplex PCR assay. TCRdb obtained this table from immuneACCESS and retained in-frame rearrangements with V and J assigned. These tables miss some clones; where compared with another copy, unresolved V genes account for less than half of the shortfall, and the remainder is unexplained. The sample table records a few hundred thousand clones; 70% to 90% of these occur just once. 10% to 15% of the sample is in the top ten clones. The sample was peripheral blood. All receptors derive from a woman between 45 and 65 years old with COVID-19, enrolled during active disease.

The V and J genes are TRBV4-2 and TRBJ2-7; 10 bases match TRBD2. There are 16 residues in the CDR3. V was pared by 1 base and J by 2 bases, with 5 bases of the junction left unmatched. Germline values: CDR1 LGHNA, CDR2 YNFKEQ. The CDR3: CASSQGEAGGAYEQYF. The CDR3, as DNA: TGTGCCAGCAGCCAAGGGGAAGCGGGGGGGGCCTACGAGCAGTACTTC.

The V gene is TRBV5-1, the J gene TRBJ2-1, with 7 bases lining up with TRBD2. The CDR3 contains 17 residues. Trimming took 5 bases from V and 2 from J; bases not matched to a gene: 13. Germline V gene lookup returns CDR1 SGHRS and CDR2 YFSETQ. The CDR3 DNA reads as TGCGCCAGCAGGAGCGGGATCCAGGGTGGGGCCTACAATGAGCAGTTCTTC. Translation: CASRSGIQGGAYNEQFF.

A single count supports this clone. The J gene is TRBJ1-2, the V gene TRBV25-1; TRBD1 aligns across 7 bases. CDR1 and CDR2 from the germline V gene are MGHDK and SYGVNS. Trimming removed 6 bases from V and 4 bases from J; junction bases left unmatched: 5. The CDR3 is made up of 13 amino acids. CDR3 sequence: CASSRQGTYGYTF. DNA for the CDR3: TGTGCCAGCAGCAGACAGGGTACCTATGGCTACACCTTC.

The chain employs TRBV29-1 and TRBJ1-6; D uncertain. Trimming left V 5 bases short and J 0 bases short, with 20 bases between. CDR1 is SQVTM, CDR2 ANQGSEA, per germline. CDR3 length: 18 amino acids. The CDR3 DNA is TGCAGCGTTTGGAGGCAGACTCCGGGGAGCTCCTATAATTCACCCCTCCACTTT. This translates into CSVWRQTPGSSYNSPLHF.

The rearrangement joins TRBV7-9 to TRBJ2-7; D is perhaps TRBD2 (5 bases). The V gene's germline CDR1 is SEHNR and CDR2 FQNEAQ (reference sequence). Deletions cut 5 bases from V and 5 bases from J, with 19 bases between. This CDR3 comprises 15 residues. CDR3 in amino acids: CASSPWSGFGDEQYF. The CDR3 region has the DNA TGTGCCAGCAGCCCGTGGTCGGGGTTTGGGGACGAGCAGTACTTC. The full variable domain, its missing parts supplied by reference TRBV7-9 and TRBJ2-7, is DTGVSQNPRHKITKRGQNVTFRCDPISEHNRLYWYRQTLGQGPEFLTYFQNEAQLEKSRLLSDRFSAERPKGSFSTLEIQRTEQGDSAMYLCASSPWSGFGDEQYFGPGTRLTVT.

J is TRBJ1-1 and V is TRBV7-2; a possible D gene is TRBD1 (6 bases). V gave up 0 bases and J gave up 11 bases, with 10 bases separating them. This CDR3 region has 12 residues. CDR1 and CDR2 (germline): SGHTA, FQGNSA. In nucleotides, the CDR3 is TGTGCCAGCAGCTTAGCGGACAGATCGGCTTTCTTT. Encoded protein: CASSLADRSAFF.

The CDR3 DNA is TGTGCCAGCAGTTACGAGTCTGGGGCCAACGTCCTGACTTTC. Translation gives CASSYESGANVLTF. V and J are TRBV6-5 and TRBJ2-6, with D uncertain. The CDR3 totals 14 residues. The V gene's germline CDR1 is MNHEY and CDR2 SVGAGI. With 2 bases removed from V and 1 base from J, the gap between germline ends came to 3 bases.

The chain recombines TRBV19 with TRBJ1-3; D is unresolved. Germline assignment: CDR1 LNHDA and CDR2 SQIVND (reference sequence). CDR3 size: 15 residues. V lost 2 bases, J lost 0 bases, and 8 bases lay in between. The CDR3 reads CASSIKELSGNTIYF. CDR3 DNA: TGTGCCAGTAGTATAAAAGAACTCTCTGGAAACACCATATATTTT.

V is TRBV19 and J is TRBJ1-2; D is uncertain. Trimming pared 5 bases from V and 2 bases from J, leaving 6 bases between. From germline, CDR1 is LNHDA and CDR2 SQIVND (reference sequence). This CDR3 comprises 12 residues. The CDR3 here is CASSVANYGYTF. The CDR3 region has the DNA TGTGCCAGTAGTGTCGCGAACTATGGCTACACCTTC. Full variable domain (outside the CDR3, taken from reference TRBV19 and TRBJ1-2): DGGITQSPKYLFRKEGQNVTLSCEQNLNHDAMYWYRQDPGQGLRLIYYSQIVNDFQKGDIAEGYSVSREKKESFPLTVTSAQKNPTAFYLCASSVANYGYTFGSGTRLTVV.

The genes are TRBV11-2 and TRBJ1-5, with a possible D match to TRBD1 (5 bases). The V and J ends lost 5 bases and 5 bases respectively, with 13 bases between them. The germline V gene encodes CDR1 SGHAT and CDR2 FQNNGV. The CDR3 sequence is 14 residues long. CDR3 amino acids: CASSQNGGDQPQHF. CDR3 sequence (DNA): TGTGCCAGCAGCCAGAACGGGGGGGATCAGCCCCAGCATTTT.

In its sample, this clone was seen a few times. The chain links TRBV6-2 or TRBV6-3 to TRBJ2-7; D perhaps matches TRBD2 (6 bases). V lost 6 bases and J 6 bases, leaving 18 bases between the germline ends. This CDR3 has 14 amino acids. Germline-derived CDR1 and CDR2 are MNHEY and SVGEGT. CDR3 amino acids: CASSAQGGISEQYF. CDR3 bases: TGTGCCAGCAGCGCCCAGGGAGGAATTAGCGAGCAGTACTTC.

The rearrangement uses TRBV28 and TRBJ1-1; D is ambiguous. The germline V gene has CDR1 MDHEN and CDR2 SYDVKM. CDR3 length equals 13 residues. The V end lost 3 bases, the J end lost 3 bases, and 8 bases lay between the germline ends. The DNA of the CDR3 is TGTGCCAGCAGTTTGCGGGAGCACACTGAAGCTTTCTTT. Protein product: CASSLREHTEAFF.

The V and J genes are TRBV5-1 and TRBJ1-2, with TRBD1 matching over 8 bases. V shed 0 bases and J 7 bases; nucleotides not matched to a gene: 14. This CDR3 has 17 amino acids. CDR1 is SGHRS, CDR2 YFSETQ, per germline. CDR3 residues: CASSLARTGIFEGGYTF. Here the CDR3 DNA reads TGCGCCAGCAGCTTGGCCAGGACAGGGATTTTTGAGGGTGGCTACACCTTC.

The V gene is TRBV14, the J gene TRBJ2-1; 13 positions agree with TRBD2. CDR1 and CDR2 (germline): SGHDN, FVKESK. J gave up 8 bases and V 3 bases, and 7 bases lay outside the gene matches. The CDR3 length is 16 residues. The CDR3: CASSHPTSGGLYEQFF. CDR3 nucleotide sequence: TGTGCCAGCAGCCACCCGACTAGCGGGGGGCTCTATGAGCAGTTCTTC. Full variable domain (rest looked up from reference TRBV14 and TRBJ2-1): EAGVTQFPSHSVIEKGQTVTLRCDPISGHDNLYWYRRVMGKEIKFLLHFVKESKQDESGMPNNRFLAERTGGTYSTLKVQPAELEDSGVYFCASSHPTSGGLYEQFFGPGTRLTVL.

The CDR3 loop reads CASRDRALLTDTQYF. As DNA, the CDR3 is TGTGCCAGCAGGGACAGGGCCCTCCTAACAGATACGCAGTATTTT. The chain uses TRBV2 and TRBJ2-3; TRBD1 matches at 8 bases. Germline lookup yields CDR1 SNHLY and CDR2 FYNNEI. This CDR3 spans 15 amino acids. V lost 6 bases and J lost 3; bases outside the gene matches: 8.

As concerns this clone: The junction and the germline gene differ at one end; a read error may be behind it. This chain joins TRBV27 and TRBJ2-7; TRBD1 matches at 8 bases. The germline CDR1 and CDR2 sequences are MNHEY and SMNVEV (reference sequence). The CDR3 sequence is 15 residues long. The CDR3 here is CASSVSGTGRREQYF. CDR3 nucleotides: TGTGCCAGCAGTGTATCCGGGACAGGTAGGCGGGAGCAGTACTTC.

The chain combines TRBV29-1 with TRBJ2-7; 9 nucleotides agree with TRBD1. Germline lookup yields CDR1 SQVTM and CDR2 ANQGSEA. The CDR3 is 16 amino acids. Losses at the gene ends were 3 bases for V and 1 base for J; bases not matched to a gene: 10. The CDR3 DNA reads TGCAGCGTTGACGACACCTCCGGGACAGGGTCCTACGAGCAGTACTTC. It encodes CSVDDTSGTGSYEQYF.

The J gene is TRBJ1-1, the V gene TRBV19; the D is unclear. The germline V gene encodes CDR1 LNHDA and CDR2 SQIVND (reference sequence). This CDR3 is 15 amino acids long. V gave up 0 bases and J gave up 2 bases, with 10 bases separating them. The CDR3 coding sequence is TGTGCCAGTAGTATAGATCCGTCCCTAAACACTGAAGCTTTCTTT. The encoded protein is CASSIDPSLNTEAFF.

The chain uses TRBV19 and TRBJ1-1; the D gene is possibly TRBD1 (5 bases). This CDR3 is 15 amino acids long. Trimming left V 3 bases short and J 7 bases short, with 18 bases between. CDR1 and CDR2 (germline): LNHDA, SQIVND (reference sequence). In nucleotides, the CDR3 is TGTGCCAGTAGTATTCGGCGGGGGAGGATTGGTGAAGCTTTCTTT. This codes for CASSIRRGRIGEAFF.